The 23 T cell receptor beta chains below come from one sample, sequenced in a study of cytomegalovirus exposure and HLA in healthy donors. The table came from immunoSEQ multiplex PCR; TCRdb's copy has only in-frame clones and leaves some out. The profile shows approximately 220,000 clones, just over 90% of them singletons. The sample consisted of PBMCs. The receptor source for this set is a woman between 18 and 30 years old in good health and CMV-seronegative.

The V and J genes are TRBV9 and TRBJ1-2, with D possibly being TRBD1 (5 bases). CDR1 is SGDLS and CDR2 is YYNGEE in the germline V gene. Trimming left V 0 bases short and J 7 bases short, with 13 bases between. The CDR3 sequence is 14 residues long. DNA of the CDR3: TGTGCCAGCAGCGTAGATTGGGGGGACCGTGGCTACACCTTC. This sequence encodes CASSVDWGDRGYTF.

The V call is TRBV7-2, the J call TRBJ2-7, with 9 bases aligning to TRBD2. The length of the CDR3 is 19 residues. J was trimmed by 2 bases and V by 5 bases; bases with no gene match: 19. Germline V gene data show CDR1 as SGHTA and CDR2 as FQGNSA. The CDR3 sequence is CASSLPNIATSGSTYEQYF. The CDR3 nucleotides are TGTGCCAGCAGCCTACCAAATATAGCGACTAGCGGTTCTACCTACGAGCAGTACTTC.

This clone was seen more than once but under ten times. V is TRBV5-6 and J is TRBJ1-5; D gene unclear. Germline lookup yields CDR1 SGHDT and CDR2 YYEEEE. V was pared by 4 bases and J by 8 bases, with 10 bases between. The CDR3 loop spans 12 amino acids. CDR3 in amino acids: CASSGGGEPQHF. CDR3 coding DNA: TGTGCCAGCAGCGGAGGTGGAGAGCCCCAGCATTTT.

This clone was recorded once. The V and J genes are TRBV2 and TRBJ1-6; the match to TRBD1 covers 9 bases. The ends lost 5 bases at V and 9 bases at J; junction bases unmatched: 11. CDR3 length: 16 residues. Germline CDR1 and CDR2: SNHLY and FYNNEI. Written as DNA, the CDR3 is TGTGCCAGCAGTATTAACCGGGACAGGGTTTCTTCACCCCTCCACTTT. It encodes CASSINRDRVSSPLHF.

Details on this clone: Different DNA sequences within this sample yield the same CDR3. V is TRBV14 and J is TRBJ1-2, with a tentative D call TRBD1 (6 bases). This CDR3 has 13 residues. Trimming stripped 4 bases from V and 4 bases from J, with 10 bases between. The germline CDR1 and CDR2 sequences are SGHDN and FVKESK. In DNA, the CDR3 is TGTGCCAGCAGCCTAGGACAGTCCTATGGCTACACCTTC. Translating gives CASSLGQSYGYTF.

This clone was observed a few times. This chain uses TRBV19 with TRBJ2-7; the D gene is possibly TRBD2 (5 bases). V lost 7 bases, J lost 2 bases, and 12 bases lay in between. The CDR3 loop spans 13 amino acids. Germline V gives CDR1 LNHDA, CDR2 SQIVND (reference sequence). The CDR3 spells CASKSSGTYEQYF. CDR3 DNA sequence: TGTGCCAGTAAGTCCAGCGGAACCTACGAGCAGTACTTC.

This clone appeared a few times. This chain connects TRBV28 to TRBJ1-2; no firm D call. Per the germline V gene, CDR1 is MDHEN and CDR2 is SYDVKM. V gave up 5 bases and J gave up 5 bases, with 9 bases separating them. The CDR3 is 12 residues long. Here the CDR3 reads CASSPGVYGYTF. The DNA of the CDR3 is TGTGCCAGCAGTCCCGGAGTTTATGGCTACACCTTC.

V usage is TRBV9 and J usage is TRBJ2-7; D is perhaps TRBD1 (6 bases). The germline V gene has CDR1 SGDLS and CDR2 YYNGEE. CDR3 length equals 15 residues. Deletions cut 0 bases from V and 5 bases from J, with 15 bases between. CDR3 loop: CASSVEGRGFDEQYF. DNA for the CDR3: TGTGCCAGCAGCGTAGAGGGCAGGGGATTCGACGAGCAGTACTTC.

DNA of the CDR3: TGTGCCAGCAGTTTTGGGGACAGGCAGCTTTCACCCCTCCACTTT. It is translated as CASSFGDRQLSPLHF. The J gene is TRBJ1-6, the V gene TRBV28; 8 bases match TRBD1. The junction had 7 bases not matched to a gene; V was cut back by 3 bases and J by 9 bases. The germline V gene encodes CDR1 MDHEN and CDR2 SYDVKM. This CDR3 has 15 residues.

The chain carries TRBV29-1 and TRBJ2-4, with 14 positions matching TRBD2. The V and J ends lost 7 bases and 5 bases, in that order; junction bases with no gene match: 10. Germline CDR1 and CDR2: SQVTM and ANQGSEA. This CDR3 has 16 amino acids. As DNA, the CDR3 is TGCAGCGCTAAGGGACTAGCGGGAGTTCATGAAAACATTCAGTACTTC. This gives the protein CSAKGLAGVHENIQYF.

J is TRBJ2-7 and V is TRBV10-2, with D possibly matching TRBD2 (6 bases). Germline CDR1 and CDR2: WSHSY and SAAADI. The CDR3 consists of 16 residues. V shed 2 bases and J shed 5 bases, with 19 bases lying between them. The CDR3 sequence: CASSEPGLPGTHEQYF. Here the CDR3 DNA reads TGCGCCAGCAGTGAGCCGGGACTCCCGGGAACCCACGAGCAGTACTTC.

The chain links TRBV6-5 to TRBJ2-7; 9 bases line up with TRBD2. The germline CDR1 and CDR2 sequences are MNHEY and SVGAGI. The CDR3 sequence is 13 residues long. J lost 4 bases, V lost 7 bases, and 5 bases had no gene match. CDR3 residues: CASTAAGGYEQYF. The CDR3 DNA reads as TGTGCCAGCACCGCAGCGGGAGGTTACGAGCAGTACTTC.

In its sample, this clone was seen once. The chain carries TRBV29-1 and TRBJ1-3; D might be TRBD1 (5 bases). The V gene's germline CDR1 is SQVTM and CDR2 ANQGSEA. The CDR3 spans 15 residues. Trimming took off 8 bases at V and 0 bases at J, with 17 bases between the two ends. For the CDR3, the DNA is TGCAGCTTCCAAGCGGGACGCGGCTCTGGAAACACCATATATTTT. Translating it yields CSFQAGRGSGNTIYF. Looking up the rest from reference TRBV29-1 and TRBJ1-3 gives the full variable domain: SAVISQKPSRDICQRGTSLTIQCQVDSQVTMMFWYRQQPGQSLTLIATANQGSEATYESGFVIDKFPISRPNLTFSTLTVSNMSPEDSSIYLCSFQAGRGSGNTIYFGEGSWLTVV.

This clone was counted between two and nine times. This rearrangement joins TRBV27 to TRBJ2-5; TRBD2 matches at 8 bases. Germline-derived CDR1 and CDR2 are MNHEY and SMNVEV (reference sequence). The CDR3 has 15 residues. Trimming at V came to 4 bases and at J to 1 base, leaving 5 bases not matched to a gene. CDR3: CASSSGLGFQETQYF. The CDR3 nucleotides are TGTGCCAGCAGTTCGGGACTAGGGTTCCAAGAGACCCAGTACTTC.

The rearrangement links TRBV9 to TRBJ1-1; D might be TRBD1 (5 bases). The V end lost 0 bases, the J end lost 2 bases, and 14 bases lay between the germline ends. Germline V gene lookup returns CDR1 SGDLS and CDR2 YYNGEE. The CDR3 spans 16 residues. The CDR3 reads CASSVATGGINTEAFF. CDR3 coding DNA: TGTGCCAGCAGCGTAGCTACCGGGGGTATAAACACTGAAGCTTTCTTT.

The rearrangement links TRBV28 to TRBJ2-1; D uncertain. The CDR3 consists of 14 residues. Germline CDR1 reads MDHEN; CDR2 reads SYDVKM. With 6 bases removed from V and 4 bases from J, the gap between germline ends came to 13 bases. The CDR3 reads CASRIAPAYNEQFF. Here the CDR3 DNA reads TGTGCCAGCAGGATAGCCCCTGCTTACAATGAGCAGTTCTTC.

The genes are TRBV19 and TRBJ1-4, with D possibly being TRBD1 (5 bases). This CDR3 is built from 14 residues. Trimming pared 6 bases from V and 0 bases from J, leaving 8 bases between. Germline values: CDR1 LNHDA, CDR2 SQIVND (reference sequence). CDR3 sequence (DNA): TGTGCCAGTAGCCTGACAGCAACTAATGAAAAACTGTTTTTT. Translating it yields CASSLTATNEKLFF.

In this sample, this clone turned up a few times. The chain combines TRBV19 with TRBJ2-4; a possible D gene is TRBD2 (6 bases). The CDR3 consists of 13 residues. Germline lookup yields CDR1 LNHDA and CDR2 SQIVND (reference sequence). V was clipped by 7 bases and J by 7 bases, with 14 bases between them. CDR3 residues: CASTHPGTNIQYF. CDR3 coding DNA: TGTGCCAGTACTCACCCCGGGACTAACATTCAGTACTTC. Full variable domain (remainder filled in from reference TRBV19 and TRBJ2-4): DGGITQSPKYLFRKEGQNVTLSCEQNLNHDAMYWYRQDPGQGLRLIYYSQIVNDFQKGDIAEGYSVSREKKESFPLTVTSAQKNPTAFYLCASTHPGTNIQYFGAGTRLSVL.

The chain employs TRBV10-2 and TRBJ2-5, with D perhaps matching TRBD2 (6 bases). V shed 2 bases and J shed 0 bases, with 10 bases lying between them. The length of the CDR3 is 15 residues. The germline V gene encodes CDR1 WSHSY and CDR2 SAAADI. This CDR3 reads CASSEGGGNQETQYF. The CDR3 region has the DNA TGCGCCAGCAGTGAGGGGGGAGGAAACCAAGAGACCCAGTACTTC.

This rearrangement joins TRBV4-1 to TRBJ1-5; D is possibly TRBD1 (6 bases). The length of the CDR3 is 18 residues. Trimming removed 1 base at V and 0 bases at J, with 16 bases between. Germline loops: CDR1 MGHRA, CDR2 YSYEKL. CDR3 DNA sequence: TGCGCCAGCAGCCAAGTGTATCGGGACACCCATAGCAATCAGCCCCAGCATTTT. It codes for CASSQVYRDTHSNQPQHF.

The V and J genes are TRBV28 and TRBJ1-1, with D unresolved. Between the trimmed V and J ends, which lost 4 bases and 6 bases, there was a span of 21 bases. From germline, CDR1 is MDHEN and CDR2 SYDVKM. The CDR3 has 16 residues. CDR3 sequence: CASSSGGPGRIAEAFF. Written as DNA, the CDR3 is TGTGCCAGCAGTTCGGGAGGCCCGGGAAGGATCGCTGAAGCTTTCTTT.

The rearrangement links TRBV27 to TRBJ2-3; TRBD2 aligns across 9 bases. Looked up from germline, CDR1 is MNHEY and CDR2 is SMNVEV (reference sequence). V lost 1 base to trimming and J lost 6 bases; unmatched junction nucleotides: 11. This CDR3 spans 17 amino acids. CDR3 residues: CASSLYGREGLPDTQYF. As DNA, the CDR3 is TGTGCCAGCAGTTTATACGGGCGGGAGGGCCTTCCGGATACGCAGTATTTT.

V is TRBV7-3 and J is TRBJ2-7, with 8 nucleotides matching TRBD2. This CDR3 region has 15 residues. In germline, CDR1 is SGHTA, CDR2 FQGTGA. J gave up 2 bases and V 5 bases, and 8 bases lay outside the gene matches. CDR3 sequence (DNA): TGTGCCAGCAGCCCTGGGGGTAGCGGGACCTACGAGCAGTACTTC. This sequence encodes CASSPGGSGTYEQYF. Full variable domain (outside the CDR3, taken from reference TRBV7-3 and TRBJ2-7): GAGVSQTPSNKVTEKGKYVELRCDPISGHTALYWYRQSLGQGPEFLIYFQGTGAADDSGLPNDRFFAVRPEGSVSTLKIQRTERGDSAVYLCASSPGGSGTYEQYFGPGTRLTVT.